One and the same sample provided the 10 T cell receptor beta chains below, sequenced in a study of T cell repertoires in cytomegalovirus infection. TCRdb re-analysed the reads in MiXCR, keeping a single row per CDR3 protein. The data hold under 850,000 distinct CDR3 sequences, with around a third observed a single time. The antigens for these receptors are not known. Material: cultured PBMCs, obtained from culture after CMV antigen stimulation. Receptors were obtained from a human donor in good health (CMV status not recorded). Some clones in this sample may be carry-over from other donors' samples.

This clonotype has just a few counts. J is TRBJ2-5 and V is TRBV6-1; the D call may be TRBD1 or TRBD2 (5 bases each). The CDR3 extends over 16 amino acids. V dropped 5 bases and J dropped 5 bases, with 21 bases sitting between them. CDR1 and CDR2 (germline): MNHNS, SASEGT. CDR3 DNA sequence: TGTGCCAGCAGTTATACCCCGACTGGGGCGGGTGAGACCCAGTACTTC. Encoded protein: CASSYTPTGAGETQYF.

The chain combines TRBV6-2 or TRBV6-3 with TRBJ2-1; TRBD1 agrees at 8 bases. The germline V gene encodes CDR1 MNHEY and CDR2 SVGEGT. V gave up 4 bases and J gave up 7 bases; unmatched junction bases: 3. The CDR3 covers 13 residues. The CDR3 DNA follows: TGTGCCAGCAGTTGGGACAGGCAAAATGAGCAGTTCTTC. Translation gives CASSWDRQNEQFF.

This chain connects TRBV10-2 to TRBJ2-7, with D possibly matching TRBD1 (7 bases). V lost 3 bases and J lost 3, with 18 bases in between. This CDR3 contains 16 residues. Germline V gene data show CDR1 as WSHSY and CDR2 as SAAADI. DNA of the CDR3: TGCGCCAGCAGTGAAGTGGGCGGGACAGATGGCTACGAGCAGTACTTC. It is translated as CASSEVGGTDGYEQYF.

This clonotype was found a few times. The CDR3 sequence: CASKLGNTDTQYF. The CDR3 coding sequence is TGTGCCAGTAAGTTAGGCAACACAGATACGCAGTATTTT. The V call is TRBV19, the J call TRBJ2-3, with D hard to call. The CDR3 is made up of 13 amino acids. The ends were cut back, 7 bases at V and 2 bases at J, with 10 bases in the middle. The germline CDR1 and CDR2 sequences are LNHDA and SQIVND (reference sequence).

Concerning this clonotype: A much larger clone differs from this one at a single base, so this may be a read error. The chain links TRBV2 to TRBJ1-6; 9 nucleotides line up with TRBD1. Germline lookup yields CDR1 SNHLY and CDR2 FYNNEI. V lost 7 bases to trimming and J lost 6 bases; unmatched junction nucleotides: 1. The CDR3 sequence is 13 residues long. CDR3 sequence (DNA): TGTGCCAGCACGGACAGGGGTAATTCACCCCTCCACTTT. Its translation is CASTDRGNSPLHF.

V is TRBV10-1 and J is TRBJ2-7, with 12 bases identical to TRBD2. J lost 7 bases, V lost 0 bases, and 4 bases had no gene match. The CDR3 has 15 residues. From germline, CDR1 is WNHNN and CDR2 SYGVQD (reference sequence). CDR3 DNA sequence: TGCGCCAGCAGTGAGTCGACTAGCGGGAGTGGAGAGCAGTACTTC. Protein sequence: CASSESTSGSGEQYF.

The CDR3 protein is CASSQALAGGQETQYF. In DNA, the CDR3 is TGCGCCAGCAGCCAAGCACTAGCGGGAGGGCAAGAGACCCAGTACTTC. This sequence joins TRBV4-3 and TRBJ2-5; 13 bases line up with TRBD2. The V segment lost 1 base and the J segment 2 bases; nucleotides outside the gene matches: 1. The V gene's germline CDR1 is LGHNA and CDR2 YSLEER. The CDR3 contains 16 residues.

The table lists this clonotype with a few counts. This rearrangement joins TRBV6-2 or TRBV6-3 to TRBJ2-5, with D maybe TRBD2 (6 bases). CDR1 and CDR2 from the germline V gene are MNHEY and SVGEGT. The CDR3 extends over 14 amino acids. V was pared by 0 bases and J by 7 bases, with 12 bases between. Here the CDR3 reads CASSYSAGMWTQYF. The CDR3 nucleotides read TGTGCCAGCAGTTACTCGGCGGGAATGTGGACCCAGTACTTC.

This clonotype was observed a few times. The rearrangement joins TRBV7-9 to TRBJ1-5, with TRBD1 as a possible D gene (6 bases). The germline V gene encodes CDR1 SEHNR and CDR2 FQNEAQ (reference sequence). V shed 5 bases and J shed 4 bases, with 18 bases lying between them. The CDR3 is made up of 16 amino acids. CDR3 region: CASSTTGTSLNQPQHF. CDR3 coding DNA: TGTGCCAGCAGCACAACCGGGACAAGTCTAAATCAGCCCCAGCATTTT.

The chain has TRBV12-5 and TRBJ2-1, with D perhaps matching TRBD2 (5 bases). This CDR3 is built from 12 residues. CDR1 and CDR2 (germline): LGHNT, FRNRAP. V was cut by 5 bases and J by 6 bases, with 8 bases left in between. The CDR3: CASGIGGNEQFF. CDR3 DNA: TGTGCTAGTGGTATAGGAGGCAATGAGCAGTTCTTC.